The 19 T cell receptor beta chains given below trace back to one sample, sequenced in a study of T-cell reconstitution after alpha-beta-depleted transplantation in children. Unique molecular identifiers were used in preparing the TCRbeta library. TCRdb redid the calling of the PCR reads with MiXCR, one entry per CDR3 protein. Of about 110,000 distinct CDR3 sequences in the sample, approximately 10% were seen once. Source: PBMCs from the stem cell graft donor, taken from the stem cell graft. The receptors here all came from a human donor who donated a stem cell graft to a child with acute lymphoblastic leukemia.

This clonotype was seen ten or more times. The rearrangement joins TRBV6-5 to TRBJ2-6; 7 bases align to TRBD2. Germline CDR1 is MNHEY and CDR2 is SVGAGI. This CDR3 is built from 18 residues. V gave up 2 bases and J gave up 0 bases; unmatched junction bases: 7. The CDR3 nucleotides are TGTGCCAGCAGTTACCTGGGACTAAGAGGCTCTGGGGCCAACGTCCTGACTTTC. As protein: CASSYLGLRGSGANVLTF.

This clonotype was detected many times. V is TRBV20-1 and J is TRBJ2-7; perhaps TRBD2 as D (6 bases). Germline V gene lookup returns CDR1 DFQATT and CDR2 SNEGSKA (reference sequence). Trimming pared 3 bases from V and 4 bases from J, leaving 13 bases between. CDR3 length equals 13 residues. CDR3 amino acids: CSARVLAVYEQYF. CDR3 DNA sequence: TGCAGTGCTAGGGTACTAGCCGTGTACGAGCAGTACTTC.

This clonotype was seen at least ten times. The CDR3 loop is CASGFGTGRNQPQHF. CDR3 DNA sequence: TGTGCTAGTGGTTTCGGGACAGGCCGCAATCAGCCCCAGCATTTT. This chain joins TRBV12-5 and TRBJ1-5; 8 bases fit TRBD1. J was trimmed by 2 bases and V by 3 bases; bases with no gene match: 3. CDR3 length: 15 residues. Germline V gene data show CDR1 as LGHNT and CDR2 as FRNRAP. The full variable domain, rest sourced from reference TRBV12-5 and TRBJ1-5, is DARVTQTPRHKVTEMGQEVTMRCQPILGHNTVFWYRQTMMQGLELLAYFRNRAPLDDSGMPKDRFSAEMPDATLATLKIQPSEPRDSAVYFCASGFGTGRNQPQHFGDGTRLSIL.

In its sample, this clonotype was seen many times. CDR3 amino acids: CSGSHGATNTYEQYF. For the CDR3, the DNA is TGCAGTGGCTCGCACGGGGCCACCAATACCTACGAGCAGTACTTC. The rearrangement uses TRBV20-1 and TRBJ2-7; D may correspond to TRBD1 or TRBD2 (5 bases each). This CDR3 comprises 15 residues. V was cut by 7 bases and J by 2 bases, with 21 bases left in between. Germline V gives CDR1 DFQATT, CDR2 SNEGSKA (reference sequence).

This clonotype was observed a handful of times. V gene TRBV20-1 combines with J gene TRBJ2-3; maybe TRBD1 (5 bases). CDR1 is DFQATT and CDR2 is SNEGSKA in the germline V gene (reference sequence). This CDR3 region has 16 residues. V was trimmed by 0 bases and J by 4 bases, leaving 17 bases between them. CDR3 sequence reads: CSARDPERQGADTQYF. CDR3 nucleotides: TGCAGTGCTAGAGATCCGGAGCGCCAAGGGGCAGATACGCAGTATTTT.

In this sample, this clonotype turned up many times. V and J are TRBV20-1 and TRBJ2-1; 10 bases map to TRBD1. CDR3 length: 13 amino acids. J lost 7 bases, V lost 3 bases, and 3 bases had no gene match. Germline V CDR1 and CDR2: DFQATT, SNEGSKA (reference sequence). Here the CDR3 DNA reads TGCAGTGCTAGGTGGGACAGGGGAAATGAGCAGTTCTTC. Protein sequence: CSARWDRGNEQFF.

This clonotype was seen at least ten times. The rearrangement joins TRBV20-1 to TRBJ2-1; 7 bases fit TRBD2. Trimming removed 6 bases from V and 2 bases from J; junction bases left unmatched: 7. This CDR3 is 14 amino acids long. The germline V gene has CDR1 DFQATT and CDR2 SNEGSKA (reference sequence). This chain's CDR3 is CSAPISGPYNEQFF. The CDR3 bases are TGCAGTGCACCTATTAGCGGGCCCTACAATGAGCAGTTCTTC.

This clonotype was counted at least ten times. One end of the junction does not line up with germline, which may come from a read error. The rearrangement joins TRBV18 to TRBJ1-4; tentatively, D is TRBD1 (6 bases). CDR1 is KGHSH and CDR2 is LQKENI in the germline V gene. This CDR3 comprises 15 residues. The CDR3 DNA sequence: TGTGCCAGCTCACCACCGACCGGGACATCAGGAGCCCCCGTTTTT. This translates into CASSPPTGTSGAPVF. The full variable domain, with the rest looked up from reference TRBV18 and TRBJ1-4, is NAGVMQNPRHLVRRRGQEARLRCSPMKGHSHVYWYRQLPEEGLKFMVYLQKENIIDESGMPKERFSAEFPKEGPSILRIQQVVRGDSAAYFCASSPPTGTSGAPVFGSGTQLSVL.

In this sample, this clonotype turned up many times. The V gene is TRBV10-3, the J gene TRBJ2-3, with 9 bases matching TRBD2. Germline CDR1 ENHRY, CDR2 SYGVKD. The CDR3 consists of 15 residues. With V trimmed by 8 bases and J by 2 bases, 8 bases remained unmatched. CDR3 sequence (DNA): TGTGCCATCTCGAGGGCGGGGGGGCACACAGATACGCAGTATTTT. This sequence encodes CAISRAGGHTDTQYF.

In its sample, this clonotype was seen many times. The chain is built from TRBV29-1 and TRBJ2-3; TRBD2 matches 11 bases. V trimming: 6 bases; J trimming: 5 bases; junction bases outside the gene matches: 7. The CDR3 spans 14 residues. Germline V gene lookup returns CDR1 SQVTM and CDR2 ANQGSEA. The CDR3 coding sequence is TGCAGCGTGAGACTAGCGGGATGGGTAGATACGCAGTATTTT. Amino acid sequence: CSVRLAGWVDTQYF.

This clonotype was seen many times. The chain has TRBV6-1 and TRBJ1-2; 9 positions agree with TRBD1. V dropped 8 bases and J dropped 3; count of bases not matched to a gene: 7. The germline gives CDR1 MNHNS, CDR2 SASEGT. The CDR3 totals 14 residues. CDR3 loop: CASCTGGADYGYTF. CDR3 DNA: TGTGCCAGCTGTACAGGGGGCGCGGACTATGGCTACACCTTC.

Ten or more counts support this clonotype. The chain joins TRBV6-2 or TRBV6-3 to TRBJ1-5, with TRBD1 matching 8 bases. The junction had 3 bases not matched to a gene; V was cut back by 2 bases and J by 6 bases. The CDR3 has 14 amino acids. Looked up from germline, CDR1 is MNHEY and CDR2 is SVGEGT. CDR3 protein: CASSYPTGVQPQHF. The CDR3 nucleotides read TGTGCCAGCAGTTACCCGACAGGGGTTCAGCCCCAGCATTTT.

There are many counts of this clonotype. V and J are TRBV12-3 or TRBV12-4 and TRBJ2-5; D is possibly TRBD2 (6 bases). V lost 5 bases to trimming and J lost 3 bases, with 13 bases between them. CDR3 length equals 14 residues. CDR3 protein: CASSRTRTKETQYF. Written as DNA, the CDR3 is TGTGCCAGCAGTCGGACAAGGACTAAAGAGACCCAGTACTTC.

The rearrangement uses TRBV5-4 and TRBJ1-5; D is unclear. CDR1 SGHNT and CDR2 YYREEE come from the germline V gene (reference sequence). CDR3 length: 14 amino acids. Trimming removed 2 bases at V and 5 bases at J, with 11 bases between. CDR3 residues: CASSFDGNHQPQHF. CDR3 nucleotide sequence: TGTGCCAGCAGCTTCGACGGAAACCATCAGCCCCAGCATTTT.

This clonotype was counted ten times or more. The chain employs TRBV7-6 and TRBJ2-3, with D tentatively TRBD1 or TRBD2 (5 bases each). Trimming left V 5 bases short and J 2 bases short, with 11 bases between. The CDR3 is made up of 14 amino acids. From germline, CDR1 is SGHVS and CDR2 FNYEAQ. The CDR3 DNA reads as TGTGCCAGCAGCCGGGACGGCCACACAGATACGCAGTATTTT. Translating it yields CASSRDGHTDTQYF.

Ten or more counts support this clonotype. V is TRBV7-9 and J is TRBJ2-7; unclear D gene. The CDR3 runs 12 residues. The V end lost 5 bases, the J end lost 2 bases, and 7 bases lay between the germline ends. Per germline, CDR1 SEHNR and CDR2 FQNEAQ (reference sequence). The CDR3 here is CASSPEPYEQYF. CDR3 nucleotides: TGTGCCAGCAGCCCGGAACCCTACGAGCAGTACTTC.

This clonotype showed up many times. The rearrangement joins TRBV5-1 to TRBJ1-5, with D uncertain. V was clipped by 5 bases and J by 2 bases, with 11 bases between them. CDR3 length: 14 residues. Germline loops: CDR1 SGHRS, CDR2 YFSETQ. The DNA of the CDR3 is TGCGCCAGCAGTCGTGACGGCCGCAATCAGCCCCAGCATTTT. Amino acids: CASSRDGRNQPQHF.

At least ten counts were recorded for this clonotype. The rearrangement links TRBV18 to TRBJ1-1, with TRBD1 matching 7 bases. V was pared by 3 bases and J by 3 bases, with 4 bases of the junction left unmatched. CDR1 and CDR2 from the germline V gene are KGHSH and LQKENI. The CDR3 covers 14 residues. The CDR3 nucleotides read TGTGCCAGCTCACCCCAGGGGGGGGACACTGAAGCTTTCTTT. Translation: CASSPQGGDTEAFF. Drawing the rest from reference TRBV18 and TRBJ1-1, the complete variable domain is NAGVMQNPRHLVRRRGQEARLRCSPMKGHSHVYWYRQLPEEGLKFMVYLQKENIIDESGMPKERFSAEFPKEGPSILRIQQVVRGDSAAYFCASSPQGGDTEAFFGQGTRLTVV.

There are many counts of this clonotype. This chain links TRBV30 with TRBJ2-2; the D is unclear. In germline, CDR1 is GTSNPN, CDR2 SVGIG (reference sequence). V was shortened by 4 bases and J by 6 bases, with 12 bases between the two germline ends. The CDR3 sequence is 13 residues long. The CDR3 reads CAWKTSRPGELFF. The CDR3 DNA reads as TGTGCCTGGAAGACCTCAAGACCCGGGGAGCTGTTTTTT.